This T cell receptor (beta chain) was sequenced during a study of T cell responses to AZD1222 COVID-19 vaccine. Study-level findings and limits: Increases in Spike-specific TCR breadth and depth were seen after two AZD1222 doses. Spike was spanned by vaccine-associated CD4 TCRs, with dominance at 160-218 and 743-854.

Per the germline V gene, CDR1 is SGHTA and CDR2 is FQGNSA. CDR3 length: 15 amino acids. V lost 0 bases and J lost 3, with 8 bases in between. Repertoires were generated with immunoSEQ multiplex PCR, while TCRdb's copy carries only in-frame clones and drops some. The sample has some 180,000 clones, 85% to 95% seen once. As for this clone: What it binds is not known.

Sequenced here: peripheral blood, sampled 28 days after the second dose of the MenACWY control vaccine. The sequence came from an adult who received the MenACWY meningococcal vaccine as a control. The chain recombines TRBV7-2 with TRBJ1-4; no clear D gene. This CDR3 reads CASSLARVANEKLFF. CDR3 nucleotides: TGTGCCAGCAGCTTAGCCCGGGTGGCTAATGAAAAACTGTTTTTT.